This is a list of T cell receptor beta chains from one sample in a study of blood T cell repertoires in COVID-19. Produced via immunoSEQ multiplex PCR; TCRdb's table is partial and in-frame only. The data show around 220,000 clones, with just over 85% seen just once and roughly 1.5% held by the top ten. Specimen: peripheral blood. These TCRs come from a man younger than 30 with active or convalescent COVID-19. Both conserved end residues are part of each CDR3. A D gene is named only where the DNA matches it firmly. A row's size may be missing; if present it is once, few, many or a size class.

>.|TRBV19|TRBJ2-3|TRBD2
TGTGCCAGTAGTCCTCCGGGACTAGCGGGAACAGATACGCAGTATTTT
CASSPPGLAGTDTQYF
>.|TRBV4-1|TRBJ2-3|TRBD2
TGCGCCAGCAGCCTCATAGCGGGAGCGAGCACAGATACGCAGTATTTT
CASSLIAGASTDTQYF
>.|TRBV7-2|TRBJ2-7|TRBD1
TGTGCCAGCAGCCTAGCACCGGGACAGGGGATCGAGCAGTACTTC
CASSLAPGQGIEQYF
>few|TRBV19|TRBJ2-7|.
TGTGCCAGTAGTATGGGGGCAGGATCCTACGAGCAGTACTTC
CASSMGAGSYEQYF
>.|TRBV11-2|TRBJ1-1|.
TGTGCCAGCAGCTATCAGAACACTGAAGCTTTCTTT
CASSYQNTEAFF
>.|TRBV27|TRBJ2-2|TRBD2
TGTGCCAGCAGTTTATCGGGACTAGTCGTCGGCACCGGGGAGCTGTTTTTT
CASSLSGLVVGTGELFF
>.|TRBV4-2|TRBJ1-4|.
TGTGCCAGCAGCCAAGGACATTCTGGCGGAGGGGTTAATGAAAAACTGTTTTTT
CASSQGHSGGGVNEKLFF
>.|TRBV19|TRBJ1-4|.
TGTGCCACCAAGCAGGGATTCCGGGAAAAACTGTTTTTT
CATKQGFREKLFF
>.|TRBV19|TRBJ2-7|TRBD1
TGTGCCAGTAGTTTCGGGACAGGGTCCTACGAGCAGTACTTC
CASSFGTGSYEQYF
>.|TRBV6-5|TRBJ2-1|TRBD2
TGTGCCAGCAGGCGGACCGGGACTAACTACAATGAGCAGTTCTTC
CASRRTGTNYNEQFF
>.|TRBV3-1/TRBV3-2|TRBJ2-3|TRBD2
TGTGCCAGCAGCCAGGGTCGACTAGCGGGCACAGATACGCAGTATTTT
CASSQGRLAGTDTQYF
>.|TRBV5-8|TRBJ2-7|.
TGTGCCAGCAGCTTGTCCGACGTAGCGGCATCCTACGAGCAGTACTTC
CASSLSDVAASYEQYF
>.|TRBV3-1/TRBV3-2|TRBJ1-3|TRBD1
TGTGCCAGCAGGCAACAGGGGCCTGGAAACACCATATATTTT
CASRQQGPGNTIYF
>once|TRBV5-4|TRBJ2-1|.
TGTGCCAGCAGCTTGGGTCAGGTCCCCTACAATGAGCAGTTCTTC
CASSLGQVPYNEQFF
>.|TRBV19|TRBJ1-1|.
TGTGCCAGTAGTATTGGGACACAGGGTGGAGCTTTCTTT
CASSIGTQGGAFF
>few|TRBV6-5|TRBJ1-6|TRBD1
TGTGCCAGCAATCGGGCAGGGGGATCACCCCTCCACTTT
CASNRAGGSPLHF
>.|TRBV29-1|TRBJ1-2|TRBD1
TGCAGCGTTGAAGTGGGTAACAGGGGTGATGGCTACACCTTC
CSVEVGNRGDGYTF
>once|TRBV19|TRBJ2-3|.
TGTGCCAGTAGTGCCACAGGGCTGGTTGATACGCAGTATTTT
CASSATGLVDTQYF
>.|TRBV7-9|TRBJ2-2|TRBD1
TGTGCCAGCAGCCAAAAACAGGGGGCGCACACCGGGGAGCTGTTTTTT
CASSQKQGAHTGELFF
>once|TRBV25-1|TRBJ2-1|.
TGTGCCAGCAGTCACAGCACGGAAAATGAGCAGTTCTTC
CASSHSTENEQFF